This TCR beta chain was sequenced in a study of T-cell memory formation after mild COVID-19. In the study overall: Across donors, TCR clusters were largely donor specific. Findings of the study overall: CD8+ contracting clones occupied EMRA, while CD4+ ones occupied mainly CM and EM. A balance of CD4 and CD8 characterized clones contracting day 15 to 85, whereas later expanders leaned CD4+.

Germline V gives CDR1 KGHSH, CDR2 LQKENI. The CDR3 runs to 12 residues. V was pared by 0 bases and J by 7 bases, with 4 bases between. In regard to this clonotype: No antigen is known for it.

After 5'RACE with constant-segment primers, TCR alpha and TCR beta cDNA libraries carrying sample barcodes and UMIs were obtained. Each CDR3 protein gets one entry after TCRdb re-called the 5' RACE reads with MiXCR. The sample lists some 190,000 distinct CDR3 sequences; 16% were seen once. The TCR comes from an adult woman who had mild COVID-19 (a few samples of this study predate the infection). Cell type and time point are not known. V is TRBV18 and J is TRBJ1-5; D gene uncertain. The specimen sequenced was PBMCs or a T cell subset sorted from them (not recorded which). CDR3 DNA sequence: TGTGCCAGCTCACCACCCCAGCAGCCCCAGCATTTT. It is translated as CASSPPQQPQHF.